One and the same sample provided the 25 T cell receptor beta chains below, sequenced in a study of control samples from healthy donors and cancer patients. Assay used: immunoSEQ multiplex PCR; TCRdb lists only in-frame clones, some missing. The repertoire holds roughly 120,000 clones, with 88% as singletons. The specimen was blood. Every receptor here comes from an older woman in good health.

The V call is TRBV27, the J call TRBJ1-1; D gene unclear. With 0 bases removed from V and 5 bases from J, the gap between germline ends came to 7 bases. CDR3 length: 13 amino acids. Germline lookup yields CDR1 MNHEY and CDR2 SMNVEV (reference sequence). CDR3 loop: CASSLSPGTEAFF. The CDR3 nucleotides are TGTGCCAGCAGTTTATCGCCGGGGACTGAAGCTTTCTTT.

This clone came up once. The gene calls are TRBV7-9 and TRBJ2-4; D is unresolved. From germline, CDR1 is SEHNR and CDR2 FQNEAQ (reference sequence). The CDR3 runs 15 residues. The V gene lost 4 bases and the J gene lost 4 bases, with 14 bases spanning the gap. The CDR3 DNA reads as TGTGCCAGCAGCTGGGCGGACGGACGTAAAAACATTCAGTACTTC. It translates to CASSWADGRKNIQYF.

The chain joins TRBV18 to TRBJ2-1, with a tentative D call TRBD2 (6 bases). CDR1 and CDR2 from the germline V gene are KGHSH and LQKENI. Trimming took 6 bases from V and 4 from J, leaving 16 bases between them. CDR3 size: 15 residues. CDR3 protein: CASSPGGTNYNEQFF. CDR3 DNA: TGTGCCAGCTCTCCAGGCGGGACGAATTACAATGAGCAGTTCTTC.

The chain uses TRBV19 and TRBJ1-2, with 8 bases fitting TRBD1. After removal of 2 bases from V and 4 bases from J, the junction contained 6 bases not matched to a gene. Germline V gene lookup returns CDR1 LNHDA and CDR2 SQIVND (reference sequence). The CDR3 spans 15 residues. Written as DNA, the CDR3 is TGTGCCAGTAGTATAAGCCAGGGGGCCGGCTATGGCTACACCTTC. This encodes CASSISQGAGYGYTF.

V is TRBV7-2 and J is TRBJ1-1; D not resolved. The CDR3 has 12 amino acids. Trimming took 1 base from V and 6 from J, leaving 6 bases between them. Germline V CDR1 and CDR2: SGHTA, FQGNSA. The CDR3 sequence: CASSLGRSEAFF. The CDR3 DNA sequence: TGTGCCAGCAGCTTAGGCCGGTCTGAAGCTTTCTTT.

This clone was detected only once. The genes are TRBV6-5 and TRBJ2-3; TRBD2 matches 8 bases. CDR1 and CDR2 (germline): MNHEY, SVGAGI. The CDR3 loop spans 14 amino acids. Trimming cost V 7 bases and J 2 bases; bases outside gene matches: 5. Written as DNA, the CDR3 is TGTGCCAGCAACGGCGGGGGGCCCACAGATACGCAGTATTTT. Its translation is CASNGGGPTDTQYF.

This clone was seen only a few times. V and J are TRBV7-8 and TRBJ1-6, with 7 bases identical to TRBD1. Germline assignment: CDR1 SGHVS and CDR2 FQNEAQ. V dropped 3 bases and J dropped 7; count of bases not matched to a gene: 12. The CDR3 is 17 amino acids. CDR3 in DNA: TGTGCCAGCAGCTTGTCACCCCCGACAGGGATGAATTCACCCCTCCACTTT. Its translation is CASSLSPPTGMNSPLHF.

V gene TRBV7-9 combines with J gene TRBJ2-7; the match to TRBD1 covers 7 bases. The CDR3 length is 14 residues. Trimming at V came to 2 bases and at J to 6 bases, leaving 7 bases not matched to a gene. From germline, CDR1 is SEHNR and CDR2 FQNEAQ (reference sequence). CDR3 bases: TGTGCCAGCAGCTTACTCTGGACAGGCCCCGAGCAGTACTTC. It is translated as CASSLLWTGPEQYF.

The chain has TRBV11-2 and TRBJ2-7; a weak D match, TRBD1 (5 bases). Trimming took off 0 bases at V and 6 bases at J, with 9 bases between the two ends. Per the germline V gene, CDR1 is SGHAT and CDR2 is FQNNGV. This CDR3 is 13 amino acids long. Written as DNA, the CDR3 is TGTGCCAGCAGCTTAGATAGACAGACCGAGCAGTACTTC. This codes for CASSLDRQTEQYF.

J is TRBJ2-3 and V is TRBV11-2, with unresolved D. V was trimmed by 5 bases and J by 0 bases, leaving 3 bases between them. The germline V gene encodes CDR1 SGHAT and CDR2 FQNNGV. This CDR3 contains 12 residues. The CDR3 nucleotides read TGTGCCAGCAGCCCCAGCACAGATACGCAGTATTTT. This gives the protein CASSPSTDTQYF. The whole variable domain, remainder taken from reference TRBV11-2 and TRBJ2-3, is EAGVAQSPRYKIIEKRQSVAFWCNPISGHATLYWYQQILGQGPKLLIQFQNNGVVDDSQLPKDRFSAERLKGVDSTLKIQPAKLEDSAVYLCASSPSTDTQYFGPGTRLTVL.

The chain is built from TRBV25-1 and TRBJ2-5; D may be TRBD1 or TRBD2 (5 bases each). The V gene's germline CDR1 is MGHDK and CDR2 SYGVNS. The CDR3 is made up of 15 amino acids. V was clipped by 5 bases and J by 5 bases, with 18 bases between them. The DNA of the CDR3 is TGTGCCAGCAGTTCGTGGGTGGGGGTCGGGGAGACCCAGTACTTC. Translated: CASSSWVGVGETQYF. The whole variable domain, remainder taken from reference TRBV25-1 and TRBJ2-5, is EADIYQTPRYLVIGTGKKITLECSQTMGHDKMYWYQQDPGMELHLIHYSYGVNSTEKGDLSSESTVSRIRTEHFPLTLESARPSHTSQYLCASSSWVGVGETQYFGPGTRLLVL.

The chain uses TRBV9 and TRBJ2-3; 7 bases are shared with TRBD2. Per germline, CDR1 SGDLS and CDR2 YYNGEE. The V and J ends lost 6 bases and 5 bases, in that order; junction bases with no gene match: 12. The CDR3 covers 15 residues. The CDR3 DNA sequence: TGTGCCAGCACCCCGGGACTAACCTTCGAAGATACGCAGTATTTT. This translates into CASTPGLTFEDTQYF.

The genes are TRBV7-3 and TRBJ2-1; 11 bases map to TRBD2. Germline V gene lookup returns CDR1 SGHTA and CDR2 FQGTGA. The CDR3 has 15 residues. Trimming removed 3 bases from V and 10 bases from J; junction bases left unmatched: 8. The CDR3 DNA reads TGTGCCAGCAGCTTTGCTAGCGGGGGGCAAGGAGAGCAGTTCTTC. Translated: CASSFASGGQGEQFF.

The genes are TRBV7-8 and TRBJ2-1, with a possible D match to TRBD1 (6 bases). The CDR3 runs 16 residues. V was pared by 2 bases and J by 1 base, with 12 bases between. From germline, CDR1 is SGHVS and CDR2 FQNEAQ. The CDR3 loop reads CASSLRGTNSYNEQFF. The CDR3, as DNA: TGTGCCAGCAGCTTACGAGGGACAAATTCCTACAATGAGCAGTTCTTC.

J is TRBJ2-7 and V is TRBV7-2, with 7 bases identical to TRBD1. Per the germline V gene, CDR1 is SGHTA and CDR2 is FQGNSA. This CDR3 is 13 amino acids long. J lost 3 bases, V lost 5 bases, and 4 bases had no gene match. The CDR3 region has the DNA TGTGCCAGCAGCCCTGACAGGGTCTACGAGCAGTACTTC. It codes for CASSPDRVYEQYF.

The chain employs TRBV27 and TRBJ1-5; no firm D call. From germline, CDR1 is MNHEY and CDR2 SMNVEV (reference sequence). CDR3 length equals 11 residues. Trimming pared 7 bases from V and 5 bases from J, leaving 6 bases between. CDR3 coding DNA: TGTGCCAGCACCACCTATCAGCCCCAGCATTTT. As protein: CASTTYQPQHF.

The V gene is TRBV5-1, the J gene TRBJ1-1, with a weak D call TRBD1 (5 bases). V lost 3 bases to trimming and J lost 3 bases, with 9 bases between them. This CDR3 has 13 residues. Germline CDR1 SGHRS, CDR2 YFSETQ. The CDR3 reads CASSSREYTEAFF. CDR3 DNA: TGCGCCAGCAGCTCCAGGGAGTACACTGAAGCTTTCTTT.

The V and J genes are TRBV19 and TRBJ1-5; 7 bases line up with TRBD1. Germline trimming cut 0 bases from V and 2 bases from J; bases unmatched to any gene: 7. The germline CDR1 and CDR2 sequences are LNHDA and SQIVND (reference sequence). This CDR3 region has 17 residues. DNA for the CDR3: TGTGCCAGTAGTATAGAGACGACAGGGTACGGCAATCAGCCCCAGCATTTT. This codes for CASSIETTGYGNQPQHF.

This sequence joins TRBV18 and TRBJ1-1; D unclear. The CDR3 runs 14 residues. The V end lost 4 bases, the J end lost 6 bases, and 15 bases lay between the germline ends. Germline V lookup: CDR1 KGHSH, CDR2 LQKENI. The CDR3 protein is CASSLGLSVSEAFF. The CDR3 bases are TGTGCCAGCTCACTAGGTTTGTCGGTTTCTGAAGCTTTCTTT.

This chain uses TRBV7-6 with TRBJ2-3; 8 nucleotides align to TRBD2. Looked up from germline, CDR1 is SGHVS and CDR2 is FNYEAQ. The CDR3 loop spans 18 amino acids. V gave up 1 base and J gave up 3 bases; unmatched junction bases: 12. The CDR3: CASSLEVSGGRTTDTQYF. For the CDR3, the DNA is TGTGCCAGCAGCTTAGAAGTTTCGGGGGGGCGGACGACAGATACGCAGTATTTT.

The chain joins TRBV6-2 or TRBV6-3 to TRBJ2-1; D is unresolved. Germline values: CDR1 MNHEY, CDR2 SVGEGT. Between the trimmed V and J ends, which lost 2 bases and 2 bases, there was a span of 13 bases. The CDR3 extends over 16 amino acids. DNA for the CDR3: TGTGCCAGCAGTTACCACCTCCGCCGCGCCTACAATGAGCAGTTCTTC. It is translated as CASSYHLRRAYNEQFF.

The chain is built from TRBV12-5 and TRBJ1-6; TRBD1 is a possible D gene (6 bases). The CDR3 is 16 amino acids. In germline, CDR1 is LGHNT, CDR2 FRNRAP. The germline V and J ends were trimmed by 6 bases and 7 bases, with 19 bases remaining between them. The CDR3 DNA follows: TGTGCTAGTGGCGACACAGGGTGGGGGCTGAATTCACCCCTCCACTTT. It yields the protein CASGDTGWGLNSPLHF.

V gene TRBV29-1 combines with J gene TRBJ2-2; tentatively, D is TRBD1 (5 bases). Germline CDR1 SQVTM, CDR2 ANQGSEA. Between the trimmed V and J ends, which lost 4 bases and 4 bases, there was a span of 10 bases. CDR3 length: 13 amino acids. In DNA, the CDR3 is TGCAGCGTTGCCAGGGCGACCACCGGGGAGCTGTTTTTT. Residues: CSVARATTGELFF.

This chain joins TRBV5-5 and TRBJ2-5, with 11 bases matching TRBD2. Germline V lookup: CDR1 SGHKS, CDR2 YYEKEE (reference sequence). With 0 bases clipped from V and 2 bases from J, the junction kept 6 bases outside the gene matches. This CDR3 has 17 residues. The CDR3 is CASSLGLAGGRQETQYF. CDR3 bases: TGTGCCAGCAGCTTGGGGCTAGCGGGGGGAAGACAAGAGACCCAGTACTTC.

The gene calls are TRBV27 and TRBJ1-2; D might be TRBD1 (6 bases). The germline CDR1 and CDR2 sequences are MNHEY and SMNVEV (reference sequence). V was cut by 1 base and J by 3 bases, with 12 bases left in between. This CDR3 region has 15 residues. The CDR3 is CASSLWGARDYGYTF. CDR3 DNA sequence: TGTGCCAGCAGTTTATGGGGGGCGCGTGACTATGGCTACACCTTC.